This T cell receptor beta chain derives from a study of a mutant IDH1 vaccine in newly diagnosed glioma. The ends were cut back, 0 bases at V and 5 bases at J, with 10 bases in the middle. CDR3 size: 14 residues. Germline CDR1 reads GTSNPN; CDR2 reads SVGIG (reference sequence). A note on this clone: The antigen remains undetermined.

The sample's time point: week 35, safety follow-up. Every single dose of the vaccine, 300 ug of mutant IDH1 20-mer peptide, came with topical imiquimod. In every donor, the tumor was a new WHO grade 3 or 4 IDH1-mutant, ATRX-lost astrocytoma. The repertoire was sequenced with immunoSEQ multiplex PCR; TCRdb's copy has only in-frame clones and lacks some. The table lists under 40,000 clones, roughly 80% of them singletons. Study-wide points: Vaccination induced immune responses in over 85% of patients.

The chain links TRBV30 to TRBJ2-2; the D is unclear. The starting material was PBMCs, obtained from a glioma patient whose treatment included an IDH1 peptide vaccine. The source of this sequence is a woman aged 18-29 years with glioma. The CDR3 region is CAWSVLPRTGELFF. The CDR3 DNA is TGTGCCTGGAGTGTACTACCCAGGACCGGGGAGCTGTTTTTT.